Each of the 12 T cell receptor beta chains below was sequenced from the same sample in a study of response to subunit inactivated influenza vaccine (dated by TCRdb to the late 2010s). Library preparation was by RT-PCR. TCRdb lists the instrument as Illumina HiSeq 2500. Using fastp trimming at Q25 and MiXCR clonotype assembly, TCRdb reanalyzed the public sequencing data and kept in-frame beta chains. Duplicate CDR3 protein sequences are folded into a single record with the most common DNA and genes. In this sample the table shows 530,000 or so distinct CDR3 sequences, roughly 25% of which occur a single time. The ten biggest clones cover approximately 1.9% of the sample. Sequenced material: CD4+ T cells sorted from PBMCs, taken 5 to 6 days after vaccination. The origin of the receptors is a man in his fifties who received an inactivated influenza vaccine. Donor details come from another sample of the same person, matched by shared clones.

This chain links TRBV6-6 with TRBJ1-4; tentatively, D is TRBD1 (5 bases). The CDR3 runs 13 residues. V lost 10 bases to trimming and J lost 4 bases, with 13 bases between them. Per the germline V gene, CDR1 is MNHNY and CDR2 is SVGAGI (reference sequence). The DNA for the CDR3 is TGTGCCATCTCACAGGAAATTAATGAAAAACTGTTTTTT. This encodes CAISQEINEKLFF.

This clonotype has a handful of counts. The chain recombines TRBV7-2 with TRBJ1-5; a weak D match, TRBD1 (6 bases). The V and J ends lost 6 bases and 7 bases respectively, with 13 bases between them. The CDR3 runs 13 residues. Per the germline V gene, CDR1 is SGHTA and CDR2 is FQGNSA. The CDR3 protein is CASRSTQGQPQHF. For the CDR3, the DNA is TGTGCCAGCAGATCAACCCAGGGGCAGCCCCAGCATTTT.

This clonotype was seen ten or more times. This sequence joins TRBV5-5 and TRBJ1-1; D possibly corresponds to TRBD1 (5 bases). The CDR3 contains 14 residues. CDR1 is SGHKS, CDR2 YYEKEE, per germline (reference sequence). Trimming pared 2 bases from V and 8 bases from J, leaving 16 bases between. CDR3 nucleotide sequence: TGTGCCAGCAGCTTCCAGACAGTCCCCCCCGAAGCTTTCTTT. The encoded protein is CASSFQTVPPEAFF.

This clonotype has just a few counts. V usage is TRBV12-3 or TRBV12-4 and J usage is TRBJ1-6; D unclear. CDR3 length equals 15 residues. Trimming cost V 6 bases and J 3 bases, with 12 bases left between them. CDR3 loop: CASSLQTHYNSPLHF. The CDR3 coding sequence is TGTGCCAGCAGCCTCCAGACACACTATAATTCACCCCTCCACTTT.

This rearrangement joins TRBV4-2 to TRBJ2-1, with 8 bases identical to TRBD1. V dropped 3 bases and J dropped 7; count of bases not matched to a gene: 8. The CDR3 has 15 residues. Looked up from germline, CDR1 is LGHNA and CDR2 is YNFKEQ. The CDR3 DNA sequence: TGTGCCAGCAGCCACGCCGGGACAGGTCCGAATGAGCAGTTCTTC. Translation: CASSHAGTGPNEQFF.

This clonotype was detected only a few times. The DNA for the CDR3 is TGTGCCAGCAGTCCCTACAGGATCCAAGAGACCCAGTACTTC. Its protein is CASSPYRIQETQYF. This chain connects TRBV6-2 or TRBV6-3 to TRBJ2-5; D is possibly TRBD1 (5 bases). V was cut by 5 bases and J by 1 base, with 11 bases left in between. The CDR3 has 14 amino acids. CDR1 and CDR2 from the germline V gene are MNHEY and SVGEGT.

This rearrangement joins TRBV6-1 to TRBJ2-7, with 9 bases aligning to TRBD2. The germline gives CDR1 MNHNS, CDR2 SASEGT. V lost 7 bases and J lost 2; bases outside the gene matches: 12. This CDR3 has 16 residues. In DNA form, the CDR3 reads TGTGCCAGCACCCGCTCCGGGGCTAGCGGGACCTACGAGCAGTACTTC. This gives the protein CASTRSGASGTYEQYF.

The rearrangement joins TRBV7-8 to TRBJ1-2, with TRBD1 identical over 7 bases. The CDR3 has 14 residues. Losses at the gene ends were 6 bases for V and 2 bases for J; bases not matched to a gene: 6. CDR1 and CDR2 from the germline V gene are SGHVS and FQNEAQ. CDR3 loop: CASRPGGGNYGYTF. CDR3 bases: TGTGCCAGCAGACCAGGGGGTGGAAACTATGGCTACACCTTC.

Remarks on this clonotype: A read error is likely, as this CDR3 ends without the conserved phenylalanine or tryptophan. The J gene is TRBJ2-3, the V gene TRBV20-1; 8 bases match TRBD2. The germline V gene encodes CDR1 DFQATT and CDR2 SNEGSKA (reference sequence). This CDR3 comprises 15 residues. The junction had 7 bases not matched to a gene; V was cut back by 1 base and J by 4 bases. The CDR3 loop is CSARGFRGGADTQYL. Here the CDR3 DNA reads TGCAGTGCTAGAGGTTTCCGGGGGGGGGCAGATACGCAGTATCTT.

The CDR3 DNA reads TGTGCCACCGCCGCCCGATCTTATAATTCACCCCTCCACTTT. It yields the protein CATAARSYNSPLHF. The gene calls are TRBV15 and TRBJ1-6; D not resolved. Trimming cost V 8 bases and J 4 bases, with 12 bases left between them. The germline gives CDR1 LNHNV, CDR2 YYDKDF (reference sequence). The CDR3 has 14 amino acids.

This clonotype has a handful of counts. The rearrangement links TRBV12-3 or TRBV12-4 to TRBJ2-7, with D perhaps TRBD1 or TRBD2 (5 bases each). Trimming pared 8 bases from V and 6 bases from J, leaving 14 bases between. CDR3 length: 12 amino acids. The CDR3 is CASRRDLFEQYF. The CDR3 nucleotides are TGTGCCAGCCGCCGGGACCTCTTCGAGCAGTACTTC.

This chain uses TRBV7-9 with TRBJ2-7, with D possibly being TRBD1 (5 bases). V was cut by 5 bases and J by 3 bases, with 8 bases left in between. Germline-derived CDR1 and CDR2 are SEHNR and FQNEAQ (reference sequence). This CDR3 contains 12 residues. Here the CDR3 reads CASSPQDYEQYF. As DNA, the CDR3 is TGTGCCAGCAGCCCACAGGACTACGAGCAGTACTTC.